This TCR beta chain was obtained from a study of blood T cells in healthy people across ages. For this clonotype: Its antigen is as yet unknown.

Study-wide points: No one knew whether donors had CMV, which possibly confounded expanded clonotype changes.

A J-beta primer mix and a sample-barcoded 5' primer were used in a second PCR of roughly 6 to 11 cycles. TCRdb analysed the 5' RACE reads with MiXCR anew, one entry per CDR3 protein. The table includes roughly 1.6 million distinct CDR3 sequences, around 35% detected once. Each donor was a healthy Caucasian individual from Russia, aged about 6 to 100. Total RNA amounts of at least 6 micrograms were extracted per sample. This receptor was identified in a woman between 25 and 40 years old in good health. Sequenced: blood.

In nucleotides, the CDR3 is TGTGCCAGCAGCCTGGGGGCAGGGGGCTTACAGCCCCAGCATTTT. It codes for CASSLGAGGLQPQHF. The rearrangement uses TRBV5-6 and TRBJ1-5; 8 nucleotides line up with TRBD1. Looked up from germline, CDR1 is SGHDT and CDR2 is YYEEEE. Unmatched junction bases numbered 10, after V lost 4 bases and J lost 7 bases. CDR3 length equals 15 residues.